The sequence of this TCR beta chain was determined in a study of OX40 agonist ivuxolimab in advanced cancers. Study information: Patients with hepatocellular carcinoma, melanoma, renal cell or head and neck cancer made up the dose-escalation patients. Males comprised approximately 81% of the group, whose mean age was approximately 60 years (range roughly 20 to 85). Prior checkpoint blockade (anti-PD-1, anti-PD-L1 or anti-CTLA-4) was permitted; about 40% had it.

Germline V gene sequence: CDR1 SGHTS, CDR2 YDEGEE. Trimming removed 3 bases at V and 8 bases at J, with 9 bases between. The CDR3 loop spans 11 amino acids. Sampled blood was obtained at baseline, cycle 4 day 1, and cycle 7 day 1. Repertoires were generated with immunoSEQ multiplex PCR, while TCRdb's copy carries only in-frame clones and drops some. In the table there are some 60,000 clones, 91% of which are singletons. This receptor was taken from an adult with an advanced solid tumor such as melanoma, head and neck, liver or kidney cancer. V usage is TRBV5-8 and J usage is TRBJ2-7; D is unresolved. Specimen: CD4+ or CD8+ T cells sorted from blood, collected in a trial of the OX40 agonist ivuxolimab. The CDR3 coding sequence is TGTGCCAGCAGCTCGATACGACAGCAGTACTTC. It is translated as CASSSIRQQYF.